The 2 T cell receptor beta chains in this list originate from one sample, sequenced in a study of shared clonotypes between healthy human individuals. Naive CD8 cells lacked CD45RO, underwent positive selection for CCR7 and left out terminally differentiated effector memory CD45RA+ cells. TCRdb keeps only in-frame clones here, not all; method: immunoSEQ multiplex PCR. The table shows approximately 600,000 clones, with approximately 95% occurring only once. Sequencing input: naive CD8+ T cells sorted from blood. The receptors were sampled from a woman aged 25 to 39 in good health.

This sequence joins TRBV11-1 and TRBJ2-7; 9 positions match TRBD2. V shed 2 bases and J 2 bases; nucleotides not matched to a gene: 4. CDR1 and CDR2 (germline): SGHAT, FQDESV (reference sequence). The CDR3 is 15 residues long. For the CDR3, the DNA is TGTGCCAGCAGCTTACTATCTAGCGGGGCCTACGAGCAGTACTTC. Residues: CASSLLSSGAYEQYF.

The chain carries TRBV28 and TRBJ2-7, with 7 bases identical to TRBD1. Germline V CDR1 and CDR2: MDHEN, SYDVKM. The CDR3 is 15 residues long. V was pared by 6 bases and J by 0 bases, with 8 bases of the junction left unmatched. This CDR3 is CASSDRDPFSYEQYF. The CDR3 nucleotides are TGTGCCAGCAGCGACAGGGATCCTTTCTCCTACGAGCAGTACTTC.